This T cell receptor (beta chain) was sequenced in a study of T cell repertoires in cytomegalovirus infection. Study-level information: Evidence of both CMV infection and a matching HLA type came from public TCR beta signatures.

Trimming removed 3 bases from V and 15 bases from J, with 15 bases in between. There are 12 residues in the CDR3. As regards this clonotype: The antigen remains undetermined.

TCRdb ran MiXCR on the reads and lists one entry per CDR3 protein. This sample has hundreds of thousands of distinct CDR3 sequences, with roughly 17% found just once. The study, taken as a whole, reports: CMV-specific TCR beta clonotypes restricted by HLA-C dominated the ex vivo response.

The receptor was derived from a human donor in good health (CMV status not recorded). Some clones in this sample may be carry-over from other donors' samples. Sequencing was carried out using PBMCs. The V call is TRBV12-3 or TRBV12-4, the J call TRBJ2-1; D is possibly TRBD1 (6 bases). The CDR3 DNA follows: TGTGCCAGCAGTTTTATGGGACAAGGTGTGTTCTTC. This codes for CASSFMGQGVFF.